Listed here are 17 T cell receptor beta chains from one sample, sequenced in a study of T cell repertoires in cytomegalovirus infection. TCRdb re-called the reads through MiXCR, storing one row per CDR3 protein. The table includes around 450,000 distinct CDR3 sequences, approximately 33% detected once. Sequenced input: PBMCs. The receptors derive from a human donor in good health (CMV status not recorded). Some clones in this sample may be carry-over from other donors' samples.

Ten or more counts support this clonotype. V gene TRBV10-3 combines with J gene TRBJ2-7; D uncertain. Germline CDR1 reads ENHRY; CDR2 reads SYGVKD. V was shortened by 0 bases and J by 0 bases, with 6 bases between the two germline ends. The CDR3 runs to 14 residues. This CDR3 reads CAISESYGSYEQYF. Here the CDR3 DNA reads TGTGCCATCAGTGAGTCCTACGGCTCCTACGAGCAGTACTTC.

This clonotype was seen at least ten times. This rearrangement joins TRBV7-6 to TRBJ1-2; D gene ambiguous. CDR1 is SGHVS and CDR2 is FNYEAQ in the germline V gene. The V gene lost 5 bases and the J gene lost 3 bases, with 25 bases spanning the gap. The CDR3 is made up of 18 amino acids. The CDR3 coding sequence is TGTGCCAGCAGCCCCCGGGAACGCCTTACGGGGTCCGACTATGGCTACACCTTC. Encoded protein: CASSPRERLTGSDYGYTF. Using reference TRBV7-6 and TRBJ1-2 for the parts outside the CDR3, the full variable domain is GAGVSQSPRYKVTKRGQDVALRCDPISGHVSLYWYRQALGQGPEFLTYFNYEAQQDKSGLPNDRFSAERPEGSISTLTIQRTEQRDSAMYRCASSPRERLTGSDYGYTFGSGTRLTVV.

The chain has TRBV2 and TRBJ1-2; a weak D match, TRBD1 (5 bases). Trimming left V 4 bases short and J 7 bases short, with 13 bases between. Per germline, CDR1 SNHLY and CDR2 FYNNEI. The CDR3 totals 13 residues. The CDR3 region has the DNA TGTGCCAGCAGTGGGCAGGGACTAGCTGGCTACACCTTC. Translating it yields CASSGQGLAGYTF. Combining the CDR3 with reference TRBV2 and TRBJ1-2 gives the whole variable domain EPEVTQTPSHQVTQMGQEVILRCVPISNHLYFYWYRQILGQKVEFLVSFYNNEISEKSEIFDDQFSVERPDGSNFTLKIRSTKLEDSAMYFCASSGQGLAGYTFGSGTRLTVV.

This chain uses TRBV7-3 with TRBJ2-3; TRBD2 matches at 11 bases. V was clipped by 1 base and J by 1 base; unmatched bases: 10. There are 19 residues in the CDR3. Germline-derived CDR1 and CDR2 are SGHTA and FQGTGA. CDR3 sequence: CASSLKPHGTSGRTDTQYF. In DNA form, the CDR3 reads TGTGCCAGCAGCTTAAAACCCCACGGGACTAGCGGCCGCACAGATACGCAGTATTTT.

This chain uses TRBV20-1 with TRBJ2-5, with TRBD2 matching over 8 bases. The CDR3 has 13 residues. V gave up 5 bases and J gave up 7 bases; unmatched junction bases: 9. Germline V CDR1 and CDR2: DFQATT, SNEGSKA (reference sequence). The CDR3 region is CSAPGGAVGTQYF. The CDR3 coding sequence is TGCAGTGCTCCCGGGGGGGCCGTTGGGACCCAGTACTTC.

The chain recombines TRBV6-6 with TRBJ2-5; D unclear. Germline V CDR1 and CDR2: MNHNY, SVGAGI (reference sequence). CDR3 length: 14 amino acids. V gave up 6 bases and J gave up 2 bases, with 13 bases separating them. This CDR3 reads CASSHLSEQETQYF. The DNA for the CDR3 is TGTGCCAGCAGCCACCTATCGGAGCAAGAGACCCAGTACTTC.

This chain uses TRBV24-1 with TRBJ2-5, with 9 bases identical to TRBD1. Germline CDR1 KGHDR, CDR2 SFDVKD. V lost 2 bases and J lost 5; bases outside the gene matches: 5. This CDR3 is 15 amino acids long. The chain's CDR3 is CATSDSPGTGETQYF. In DNA form, the CDR3 reads TGTGCCACCAGTGATTCCCCGGGGACAGGGGAGACCCAGTACTTC.

This clonotype has only a few counts. The chain uses TRBV6-2 or TRBV6-3 and TRBJ1-5, with 7 bases lining up with TRBD1. The germline gives CDR1 MNHEY, CDR2 SVGEGT. This CDR3 spans 15 amino acids. Trimming removed 6 bases from V and 0 bases from J; junction bases left unmatched: 5. The DNA for the CDR3 is TGTGCCAGCAGCACGGGACAGTTTAGCAATCAGCCCCAGCATTTT. It specifies CASSTGQFSNQPQHF.

This chain uses TRBV20-1 with TRBJ2-7; no reliable D call. V dropped 5 bases and J dropped 5 bases, with 16 bases sitting between them. Germline V CDR1 and CDR2: DFQATT, SNEGSKA (reference sequence). The length of the CDR3 is 13 residues. The CDR3 spells CSAQTGDPNEQYF. CDR3 coding DNA: TGCAGTGCTCAGACTGGCGACCCCAACGAGCAGTACTTC.

The chain employs TRBV9 and TRBJ2-1, with D maybe TRBD1 (5 bases). This CDR3 region has 15 residues. The V end lost 0 bases, the J end lost 5 bases, and 12 bases lay between the germline ends. The germline gives CDR1 SGDLS, CDR2 YYNGEE. CDR3 bases: TGTGCCAGCAGCGTAGAAGCAGGGAAGCACAATGAGCAGTTCTTC. The encoded protein is CASSVEAGKHNEQFF.

The J gene is TRBJ2-7, the V gene TRBV6-8; 9 bases agree with TRBD2. The J segment lost 6 bases and the V segment lost 4 bases, leaving 10 bases of the junction unmatched. The CDR3 contains 15 residues. Germline V CDR1 and CDR2: MNHGY, SAAAGT. The CDR3 sequence: CASSSVEAAGGEQYF. For the CDR3, the DNA is TGTGCCAGCAGTTCAGTAGAGGCAGCGGGGGGCGAGCAGTACTTC.

The rearrangement links TRBV5-8 to TRBJ2-5; 8 nucleotides line up with TRBD2. J gave up 1 base and V 0 bases, and 5 bases lay outside the gene matches. The germline V gene has CDR1 SGHTS and CDR2 YDEGEE. The CDR3 length is 16 residues. CDR3 sequence: CASSLERGRPQETQYF. The CDR3 nucleotides read TGTGCCAGCAGCTTGGAGCGGGGGCGCCCCCAAGAGACCCAGTACTTC.

This clonotype appeared a few times. The V call is TRBV6-2 or TRBV6-3, the J call TRBJ2-7; no clear D gene. The CDR3 runs to 17 residues. CDR1 is MNHEY, CDR2 SVGEGT, per germline. The V and J ends lost 1 base and 1 base respectively, with 17 bases between them. The CDR3 nucleotides read TGTGCCAGCAGTTACTTGGAAGTGTTAGCCCCATCCTACGAGCAGTACTTC. This gives the protein CASSYLEVLAPSYEQYF.

The chain couples TRBV3-1 to TRBJ1-6; D ambiguous. CDR3 length: 14 residues. The germline V and J ends were trimmed by 3 bases and 6 bases, with 9 bases remaining between them. In germline, CDR1 is LGHDT, CDR2 YNNKEL (reference sequence). This chain's CDR3 is CASSQGSVNSPLHF. For the CDR3, the DNA is TGTGCCAGCAGCCAGGGATCTGTTAATTCACCCCTCCACTTT. The full variable domain, its missing parts supplied by reference TRBV3-1 and TRBJ1-6, is DTAVSQTPKYLVTQMGNDKSIKCEQNLGHDTMYWYKQDSKKFLKIMFSYNNKELIINETVPNRFSPKSPDKAHLNLHINSLELGDSAVYFCASSQGSVNSPLHFGNGTRLTVT.

This clonotype was seen a few times. This chain joins TRBV12-3 or TRBV12-4 and TRBJ2-5; possibly TRBD1 for D (5 bases). V dropped 6 bases and J dropped 3 bases, with 11 bases sitting between them. This CDR3 region has 13 residues. CDR3 sequence (DNA): TGTGCCAGCAGAAGACAGACCGAAGAGACCCAGTACTTC. Its protein is CASRRQTEETQYF.

The sample holds many counts of this clonotype. The gene calls are TRBV4-1 and TRBJ2-2; the D is unclear. The V and J ends lost 4 bases and 5 bases respectively, with 20 bases between them. CDR1 and CDR2 from the germline V gene are MGHRA and YSYEKL. The CDR3 has 17 residues. The CDR3 region has the DNA TGCGCCAGCAGCCCACTCCCAAGTCTGGTAGGGACCGGGGAGCTGTTTTTT. It translates to CASSPLPSLVGTGELFF.

This clonotype was picked up many times. The V and J genes are TRBV7-8 and TRBJ2-3; D not resolved. This CDR3 has 12 amino acids. Germline CDR1 SGHVS, CDR2 FQNEAQ. The V end lost 5 bases, the J end lost 1 base, and 4 bases lay between the germline ends. CDR3 coding DNA: TGTGCCAGCAGCCAAGGCACAGATACGCAGTATTTT. Translation gives CASSQGTDTQYF.